The clone carrying this TCR beta chain was observed a few times. Its matching antigen is unknown. Scientists made TCR beta libraries using quantitative 5'-RACE with molecular barcodes. A single record per CDR3 protein comes from TCRdb applying MiXCR to the 5' RACE reads. The sample lists around 890,000 distinct CDR3 sequences, about an eighth occurring once. CDR1 and CDR2 (germline): SGHRS, YFSETQ. Trimming removed 0 bases from V and 2 bases from J, with 12 bases in between. The CDR3 extends over 15 amino acids. The data belong to a study of CD8 T cells in ankylosing spondylitis. Study outcomes and limitations: Characteristic of ankylosing spondylitis blood, it appeared, was a TCR beta motif comprising several highly homologous variants. Disease-linked clones were reportedly significantly enriched in matched ankylosing spondylitis synovial fluid. Existing reports had already noted some motif variants in reactive arthritis synovial fluid and blood.

This clonotype was sampled from a male donor with ankylosing spondylitis. Sample: blood, either unsorted or a sorted T cell fraction (not recorded which). The V gene is TRBV5-1, the J gene TRBJ2-7; weak D call: TRBD1 (6 bases). The CDR3 loop is CASSLEFAGAYEQYF. The DNA of the CDR3 is TGCGCCAGCAGCTTGGAGTTCGCAGGGGCCTACGAGCAGTACTTC.